This T cell receptor (beta chain) derives from a study of blood T cell repertoires in COVID-19. Study details: Some COVID-19 samples were acute and others convalescent; all came from the United States, Italy and Spain. Sample material is recorded as cDNA or gDNA derived from T cells, B-cell-depleted T cells, or PBMCs.

In germline, CDR1 is SQVTM, CDR2 ANQGSEA. V dropped 3 bases and J dropped 9; count of bases not matched to a gene: 10. The CDR3 covers 14 residues. Original methodology: It was from reference gene primer amplification that nucleated cell counts were estimated. Data came from immunoSEQ multiplex PCR; TCRdb stores just in-frame clones and leaves some out. The V and J calls and clone size were taken over from that table, and D and trimming were inferred from the DNA. The table lists fewer than 200,000 clones, over 75% of them singletons. The source of this sequence is a man between 65 and 85 years old with acute or convalescent COVID-19. Material: peripheral blood. The chain has TRBV29-1 and TRBJ1-4, with 7 bases lining up with TRBD1. CDR3 sequence reads: CSVDGTDGGQKLFF. In nucleotides, the CDR3 is TGCAGCGTTGACGGGACAGACGGAGGTCAAAAACTGTTTTTT.